This is a list of T cell receptor beta chains from one sample in a study of blood T cell repertoires in COVID-19. Assay: immunoSEQ multiplex PCR; the TCRdb copy retains only in-frame clones and omits some. The data contain about 140,000 clones, around 82% of them singletons. The source material was peripheral blood. These TCRs come from a woman in her sixties with acute or convalescent COVID-19. Each CDR3 is given with its conserved first and last residue. Fields, in order: CDR3 protein, CDR3 DNA, V gene, D gene, J gene, clone size. D genes are given only for firm matches. Only some rows state a clone size, as once, few, many or a class for expanded clones.

CAISVLGTGKETQYF | TGTGCCATCAGTGTATTAGGTACAGGGAAGGAGACCCAGTACTTC | TRBV10-3 | . | TRBJ2-5 | .
CASSGGLGAGANVLTF | TGTGCCAGCAGTGGGGGACTCGGGGCTGGGGCCAACGTCCTGACTTTC | TRBV6-1 | . | TRBJ2-6 | .
CASSRPGLSSYNEQFF | TGTGCCAGCAGTCGACCGGGACTCAGCTCCTACAATGAGCAGTTCTTC | TRBV28 | . | TRBJ2-1 | .
CAWGRDSYEQYF | TGTGCCTGGGGCCGGGACAGCTACGAGCAGTACTTC | TRBV30 | TRBD1 | TRBJ2-7 | .
CASSPEEYRAHEQYF | TGCGCCAGCAGCCCCGAGGAGTACAGGGCCCACGAGCAGTACTTC | TRBV5-1 | . | TRBJ2-7 | once
CASSSGGAEKGYGYTF | TGTGCCAGCAGTTCCGGCGGAGCGGAGAAAGGCTATGGCTACACCTTC | TRBV6-2/TRBV6-3 | . | TRBJ1-2 | .
CAWSGPGRDTQYF | TGTGCCTGGAGTGGGCCAGGAAGGGATACGCAGTATTTT | TRBV30 | . | TRBJ2-3 | .
CASSQGLADTQYF | TGTGCCAGCAGCCAGGGACTAGCTGATACGCAGTATTTT | TRBV4-2 | TRBD2 | TRBJ2-3 | .
CASSQETAPREAFF | TGCGCCAGCAGCCAAGAGACAGCTCCCCGTGAAGCTTTCTTT | TRBV4-3 | . | TRBJ1-1 | .
CASSQGQGPIYEQYF | TGTGCCAGCAGCCAAGGACAGGGGCCGATCTACGAGCAGTACTTC | TRBV14 | TRBD1 | TRBJ2-7 | .
CASSPGVGYEQYF | TGCGCCAGCAGCCCCGGTGTCGGGTACGAGCAGTACTTC | TRBV5-1 | . | TRBJ2-7 | .
CASSPTGTRGYTF | TGCGCCAGCAGCCCCACAGGTACCCGCGGCTACACCTTC | TRBV4-3 | . | TRBJ1-2 | .
CASSSQGMNTEAFF | TGTGCCAGCAGCTCACAGGGTATGAACACTGAAGCTTTCTTT | TRBV11-3 | . | TRBJ1-1 | .
CASSFVPPGTEAFF | TGCGCCAGCAGTTTCGTCCCCCCGGGGACTGAAGCTTTCTTT | TRBV10-2 | . | TRBJ1-1 | once
CASSLQGDPNTGELFF | TGTGCCAGCAGCTTACAAGGGGATCCGAACACCGGGGAGCTGTTTTTT | TRBV7-3 | . | TRBJ2-2 | .
CASSLPRPGQGVVSNQPQHF | TGTGCCAGCAGTTTACCTCGTCCGGGACAGGGGGTCGTTAGCAATCAGCCCCAGCATTTT | TRBV28 | TRBD1 | TRBJ1-5 | .
CASSPDRDTKAFF | TGTGCCAGCTCACCAGATCGGGACACTAAAGCTTTCTTT | TRBV18 | . | TRBJ1-1 | .
CAISESQGAPEKLFF | TGTGCCATCAGTGAGTCGCAGGGGGCGCCCGAAAAACTGTTTTTT | TRBV10-3 | TRBD1 | TRBJ1-4 | .
CASSVTSGGHEQYF | TGTGCCAGCAGCGTAACCTCGGGGGGCCACGAGCAGTACTTC | TRBV7-2 | . | TRBJ2-7 | .
CASSPWRESSDTQYF | TGTGCCAGCAGCCCTTGGCGGGAGAGCTCAGATACGCAGTATTTT | TRBV7-9 | TRBD2 | TRBJ2-3 | .
CSASPLAVGNQPQHF | TGCAGTGCTAGTCCCCTTGCGGTGGGCAATCAGCCCCAGCATTTT | TRBV20-1 | . | TRBJ1-5 | few
CASSSGDGNQPQHF | TGTGCCAGCAGCTCGGGGGACGGAAATCAGCCCCAGCATTTT | TRBV28 | . | TRBJ1-5 | once
CASSEGLAGPLELYF | TGTGCCAGCAGTGAGGGACTAGCGGGACCCCTTGAGCTGTACTTC | TRBV6-1 | TRBD2 | TRBJ2-5 | .
CASRILQGRTEAFF | TGTGCCAGCCGAATACTACAGGGTCGCACTGAAGCTTTCTTT | TRBV6-5 | . | TRBJ1-1 | .
CAWQTSGSLINTQYF | TGTGCCTGGCAGACTAGCGGGAGTCTTATCAATACGCAGTATTTT | TRBV30 | TRBD2 | TRBJ2-3 | few
CASSRSGSVTYEQYF | TGTGCCAGCAGCCGAAGCGGGAGTGTTACCTACGAGCAGTACTTC | TRBV3-1/TRBV3-2 | TRBD2 | TRBJ2-7 | once
CASSHGAKGAKSPLHF | TGCGCCAGCAGCCACGGGGCCAAGGGGGCTAAATCACCCCTCCACTTT | TRBV4-3 | TRBD1 | TRBJ1-6 | .
CASSQRTSANTQYF | TGCGCCAGCAGCCAGAGGACTAGCGCAAATACGCAGTATTTT | TRBV4-1 | TRBD2 | TRBJ2-3 | .
CASSVRGQPQHF | TGTGCCAGCAGCGTTCGGGGTCAGCCCCAGCATTTT | TRBV5-4 | . | TRBJ1-5 | .
CASSLAQGREAFF | TGTGCCAGCAGCTTAGCACAGGGTCGAGAAGCTTTCTTT | TRBV13 | . | TRBJ1-1 | .
CASSESADTQYF | TGTGCCAGCAGTGAGTCTGCAGATACGCAGTATTTT | TRBV6-1 | . | TRBJ2-3 | .
CASSVVGGFDTGELFF | TGTGCCAGCAGCGTAGTTGGGGGGTTTGACACCGGGGAGCTGTTTTTT | TRBV9 | . | TRBJ2-2 | .
CASRSGTLGNEQYF | TGTGCCAGCAGATCCGGGACACTCGGGAACGAGCAGTACTTC | TRBV6-5 | . | TRBJ2-7 | once
CASSLRAGAHRGAVF | TGTGCCAGCAGCTTAAGGGCGGGAGCGCACCGGGGAGCTGTTTTT | TRBV7-9 | TRBD2 | TRBJ2-2 | .
CAGGLWGGSASAFF | TGTGCCGGGGGCCTTTGGGGGGGTTCGGCGAGTGCTTTCTTT | TRBV30 | . | TRBJ1-1 | .
CASSFSDPSTDTQYF | TGTGCCAGCAGTTTTAGCGACCCTAGCACAGATACGCAGTATTTT | TRBV28 | . | TRBJ2-3 | .
CASSLTAYEQYF | TGTGCCAGCAGCTTAACTGCCTACGAGCAGTACTTC | TRBV7-9 | . | TRBJ2-7 | once
CASSHSIPGTGPNEQFF | TGCGCCAGCAGCCATAGCATTCCCGGGACAGGGCCCAATGAGCAGTTCTTC | TRBV4-3 | TRBD1 | TRBJ2-1 | .
CASSLARQNNEQFF | TGTGCCAGCAGTTTGGCGAGGCAAAACAATGAGCAGTTCTTC | TRBV28 | . | TRBJ2-1 | .
CASSFDGIAATQYF | TGTGCCAGCAGTTTCGACGGCATCGCGGCGACCCAGTACTTC | TRBV28 | . | TRBJ2-5 | .
CASSATGVNSPLHF | TGTGCCAGCAGCGCAACAGGGGTCAATTCACCCCTCCACTTT | TRBV7-2 | TRBD1 | TRBJ1-6 | .
CASSLEAPGVSYGYTF | TGTGCCAGCAGCTTAGAGGCTCCAGGGGTTAGCTATGGCTACACCTTC | TRBV7-8 | . | TRBJ1-2 | .
CASGRRTSGRGGNEQFF | TGTGCCAGTGGACGCCGGACTAGCGGGAGGGGAGGGAATGAGCAGTTCTTC | TRBV19 | TRBD2 | TRBJ2-1 | .
CASRLTGHNQPQHF | TGTGCCAGCAGATTGACAGGGCACAATCAGCCCCAGCATTTT | TRBV28 | TRBD1 | TRBJ1-5 | .
CASRDTGLIVDGEQFF | TGCGCCAGCAGGGACACAGGGTTGATCGTGGATGGTGAGCAGTTCTTC | TRBV5-1 | . | TRBJ2-1 | .
CASSGAWGTDTQYF | TGTGCCAGCAGCGGGGCGTGGGGCACAGATACGCAGTATTTT | TRBV9 | . | TRBJ2-3 | few
CASSLDGGGDEQFF | TGTGCCAGCAGCTTAGATGGAGGGGGCGATGAGCAGTTCTTC | TRBV11-3 | . | TRBJ2-1 | .
CAWDQGGEKAFF | TGTGCCTGGGACCAAGGGGGGGAAAAAGCTTTCTTT | TRBV30 | . | TRBJ1-1 | .
CSLSDRGRTEAFF | TGCAGCCTCTCCGACAGGGGGCGCACTGAAGCTTTCTTT | TRBV29-1 | TRBD1 | TRBJ1-1 | .
CASSLYRGGQPQHF | TGTGCCAGCAGCTTGTACAGGGGTGGTCAGCCCCAGCATTTT | TRBV5-5 | TRBD1 | TRBJ1-5 | .